Included here is one T cell receptor beta chain sequence, with context. Germline assignment: CDR1 MNHNY and CDR2 SVGAGI (reference sequence). Trimming pared 4 bases from V and 6 bases from J, leaving 13 bases between. CDR3 length: 13 amino acids. PCRs each included synthetic TCR analog templates spiked in. Method: immunoSEQ multiplex PCR; TCRdb's copy keeps in-frame clones and lacks some. The sample has 75,000 to 95,000 clones; 90% to 95% are singletons. The source of the sample is a study of PD-L1 blockade in urothelial cancer. Study at large: Patients arrived having already received 0 to 3 prior chemotherapy regimens.

The specimen comprised PBMCs, sampled around atezolizumab (anti-PD-L1) treatment. The chain couples TRBV6-6 to TRBJ2-7, with a weak D call TRBD2 (5 bases). The sequence was obtained from a man in his sixties with urothelial cancer. DNA of the CDR3: TGTGCCAGCAGTTCCGGGGTGCTCTCCGAGCAGTACTTC. This gives the protein CASSSGVLSEQYF.